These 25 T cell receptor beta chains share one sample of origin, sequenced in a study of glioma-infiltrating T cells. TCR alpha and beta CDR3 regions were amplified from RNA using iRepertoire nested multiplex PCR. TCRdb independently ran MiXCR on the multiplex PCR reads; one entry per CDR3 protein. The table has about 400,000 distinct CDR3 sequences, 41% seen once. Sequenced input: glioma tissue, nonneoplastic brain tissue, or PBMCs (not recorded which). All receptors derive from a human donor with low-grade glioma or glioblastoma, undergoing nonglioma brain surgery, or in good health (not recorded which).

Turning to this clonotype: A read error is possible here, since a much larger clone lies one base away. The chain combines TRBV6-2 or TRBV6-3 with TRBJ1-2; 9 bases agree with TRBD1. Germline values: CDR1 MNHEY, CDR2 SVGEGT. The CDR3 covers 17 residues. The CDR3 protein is CVSSYYPPKQGAHGYTF. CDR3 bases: TGTGTCAGCAGTTACTACCCTCCTAAACAGGGGGCCCATGGCTACACCTTC.

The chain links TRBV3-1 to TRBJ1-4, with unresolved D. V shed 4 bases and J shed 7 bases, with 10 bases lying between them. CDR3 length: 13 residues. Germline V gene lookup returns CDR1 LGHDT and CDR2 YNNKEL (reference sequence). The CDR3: CASSLTPGEKLFF. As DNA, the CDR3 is TGTGCCAGCAGCCTTACTCCGGGTGAAAAACTGTTTTTT.

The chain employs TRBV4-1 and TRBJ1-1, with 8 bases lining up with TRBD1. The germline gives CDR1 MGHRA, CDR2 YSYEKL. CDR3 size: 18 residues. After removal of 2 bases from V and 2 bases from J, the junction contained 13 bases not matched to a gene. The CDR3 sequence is CASSQKVPFQGANTEAFF. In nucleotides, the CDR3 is TGCGCCAGCAGCCAAAAAGTCCCCTTCCAGGGGGCAAACACTGAAGCTTTCTTT.

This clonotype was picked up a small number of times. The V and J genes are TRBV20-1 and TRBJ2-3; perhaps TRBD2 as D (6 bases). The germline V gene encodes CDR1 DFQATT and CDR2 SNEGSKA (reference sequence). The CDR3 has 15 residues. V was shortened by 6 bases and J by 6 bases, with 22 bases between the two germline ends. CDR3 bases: TGCAGTGCCCGTCCTCAGGGACTTCGGTGGGATACGCAGTATTTT. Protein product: CSARPQGLRWDTQYF.

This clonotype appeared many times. The CDR3 protein is CSAGRDISNQPQHF. The CDR3 DNA sequence: TGCAGTGCTGGACGGGATATTAGCAATCAGCCCCAGCATTTT. The chain couples TRBV20-1 to TRBJ1-5; D uncertain. V shed 5 bases and J shed 0 bases, with 11 bases lying between them. Germline V gene lookup returns CDR1 DFQATT and CDR2 SNEGSKA (reference sequence). The CDR3 is 14 residues long.

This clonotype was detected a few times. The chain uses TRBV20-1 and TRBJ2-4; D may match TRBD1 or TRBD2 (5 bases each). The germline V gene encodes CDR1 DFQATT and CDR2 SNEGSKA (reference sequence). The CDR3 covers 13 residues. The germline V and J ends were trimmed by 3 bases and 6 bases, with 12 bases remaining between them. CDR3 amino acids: CSASRARGNIQYF. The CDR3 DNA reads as TGCAGTGCTAGCAGGGCTCGGGGAAACATTCAGTACTTC.

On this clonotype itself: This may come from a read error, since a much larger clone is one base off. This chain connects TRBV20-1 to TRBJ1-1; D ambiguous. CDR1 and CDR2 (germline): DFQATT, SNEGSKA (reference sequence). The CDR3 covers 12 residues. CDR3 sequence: CSATGLNNEAFF. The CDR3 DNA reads TGCAGTGCTACAGGACTGAACAATGAAGCTTTCTTT.

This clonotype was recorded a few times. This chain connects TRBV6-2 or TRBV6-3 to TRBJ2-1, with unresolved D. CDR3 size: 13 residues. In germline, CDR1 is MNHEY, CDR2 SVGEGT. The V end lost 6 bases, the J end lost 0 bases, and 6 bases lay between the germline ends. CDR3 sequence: CASSRTSYNEQFF. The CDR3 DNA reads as TGTGCCAGCAGCCGGACCTCCTACAATGAGCAGTTCTTC.

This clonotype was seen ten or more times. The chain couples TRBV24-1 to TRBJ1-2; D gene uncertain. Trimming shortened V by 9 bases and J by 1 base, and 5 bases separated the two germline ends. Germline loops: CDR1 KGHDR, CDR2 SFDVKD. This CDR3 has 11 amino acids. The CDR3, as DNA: TGTGCCACCGGCAGTAACTATGGCTACACCTTC. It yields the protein CATGSNYGYTF.

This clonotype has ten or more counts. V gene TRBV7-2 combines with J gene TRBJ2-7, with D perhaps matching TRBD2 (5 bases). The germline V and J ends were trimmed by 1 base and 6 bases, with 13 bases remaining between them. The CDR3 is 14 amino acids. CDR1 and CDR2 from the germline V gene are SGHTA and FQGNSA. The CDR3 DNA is TGTGCCAGCAGCTTAGGAGCGGCACCACTCGAGCAGTACTTC. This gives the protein CASSLGAAPLEQYF. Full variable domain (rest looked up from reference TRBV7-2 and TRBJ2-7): GAGVSQSPSNKVTEKGKDVELRCDPISGHTALYWYRQSLGQGLEFLIYFQGNSAPDKSGLPSDRFSAERTGGSVSTLTIQRTQQEDSAVYLCASSLGAAPLEQYFGPGTRLTVT.

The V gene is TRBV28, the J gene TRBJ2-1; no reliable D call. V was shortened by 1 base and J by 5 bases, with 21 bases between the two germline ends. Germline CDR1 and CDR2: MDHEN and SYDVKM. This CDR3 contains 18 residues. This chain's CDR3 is CASSLFRTLNTPDNEQFF. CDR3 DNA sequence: TGTGCCAGCAGTTTATTCCGGACCCTGAACACACCCGACAATGAGCAGTTCTTC.

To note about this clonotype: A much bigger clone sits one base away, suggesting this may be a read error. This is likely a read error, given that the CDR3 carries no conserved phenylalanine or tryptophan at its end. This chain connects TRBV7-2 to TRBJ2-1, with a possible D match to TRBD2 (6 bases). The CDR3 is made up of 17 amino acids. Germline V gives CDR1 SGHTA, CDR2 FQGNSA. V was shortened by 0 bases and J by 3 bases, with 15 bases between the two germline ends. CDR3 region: CASSLAGGLSNYNEQFL. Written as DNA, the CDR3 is TGTGCCAGCAGCTTAGCGGGAGGCCTCTCCAACTACAATGAGCAGTTCCTC.

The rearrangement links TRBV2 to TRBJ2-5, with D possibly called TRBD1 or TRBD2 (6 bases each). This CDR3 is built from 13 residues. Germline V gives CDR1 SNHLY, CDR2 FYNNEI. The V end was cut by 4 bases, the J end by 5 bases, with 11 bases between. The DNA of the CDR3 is TGTGCCAGCAGTGTAAGAGGGGGGGAGACCCAGTACTTC. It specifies CASSVRGGETQYF. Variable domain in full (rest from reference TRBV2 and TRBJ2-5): EPEVTQTPSHQVTQMGQEVILRCVPISNHLYFYWYRQILGQKVEFLVSFYNNEISEKSEIFDDQFSVERPDGSNFTLKIRSTKLEDSAMYFCASSVRGGETQYFGPGTRLLVL.

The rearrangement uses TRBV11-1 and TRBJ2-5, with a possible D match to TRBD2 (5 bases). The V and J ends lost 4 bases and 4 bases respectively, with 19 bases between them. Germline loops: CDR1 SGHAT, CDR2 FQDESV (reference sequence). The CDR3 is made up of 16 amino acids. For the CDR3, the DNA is TGTGCCAGCAGCTCACGCCCCGGGCAACGGGGAGAGACCCAGTACTTC. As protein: CASSSRPGQRGETQYF.

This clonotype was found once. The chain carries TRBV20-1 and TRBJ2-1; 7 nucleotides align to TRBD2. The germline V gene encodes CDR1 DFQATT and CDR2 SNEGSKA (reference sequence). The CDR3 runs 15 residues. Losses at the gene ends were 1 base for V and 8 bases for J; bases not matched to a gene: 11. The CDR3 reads CSARAPTSAIDEQFF. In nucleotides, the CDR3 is TGCAGTGCTAGAGCTCCTACTAGCGCGATCGATGAGCAGTTCTTC.

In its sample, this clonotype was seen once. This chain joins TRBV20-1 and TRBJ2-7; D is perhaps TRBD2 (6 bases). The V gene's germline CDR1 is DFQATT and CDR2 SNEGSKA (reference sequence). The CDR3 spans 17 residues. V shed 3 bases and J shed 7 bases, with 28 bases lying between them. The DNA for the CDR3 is TGCAGTGCTAGCCGGGGATCCGGGACTCTTCACTTGGGAGAGCAGTACTTC. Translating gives CSASRGSGTLHLGEQYF.

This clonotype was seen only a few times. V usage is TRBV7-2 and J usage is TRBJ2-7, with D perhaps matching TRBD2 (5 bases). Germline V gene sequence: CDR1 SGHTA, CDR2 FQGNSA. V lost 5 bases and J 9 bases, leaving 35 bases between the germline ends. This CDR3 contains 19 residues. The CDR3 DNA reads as TGTGCCAGCAGCCCAACGTGGTGGGCGAGGGCTGTTGGGAAGGGTGGGCAGTACTTC. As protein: CASSPTWWARAVGKGGQYF.

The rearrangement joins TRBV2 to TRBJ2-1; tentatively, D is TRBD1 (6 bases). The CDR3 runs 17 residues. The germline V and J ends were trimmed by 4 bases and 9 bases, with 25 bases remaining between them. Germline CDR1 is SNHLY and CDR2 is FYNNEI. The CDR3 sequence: CASSVGAPGRRNTEQFF. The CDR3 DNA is TGTGCCAGCAGTGTGGGGGCACCGGGACGGAGGAACACTGAGCAGTTCTTC.

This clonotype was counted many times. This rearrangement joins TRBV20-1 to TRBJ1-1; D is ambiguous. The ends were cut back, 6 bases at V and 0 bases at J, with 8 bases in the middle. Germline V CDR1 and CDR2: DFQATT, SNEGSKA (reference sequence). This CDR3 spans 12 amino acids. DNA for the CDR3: TGCAGTGCGCCTGAGCTGAACACTGAAGCTTTCTTT. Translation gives CSAPELNTEAFF.

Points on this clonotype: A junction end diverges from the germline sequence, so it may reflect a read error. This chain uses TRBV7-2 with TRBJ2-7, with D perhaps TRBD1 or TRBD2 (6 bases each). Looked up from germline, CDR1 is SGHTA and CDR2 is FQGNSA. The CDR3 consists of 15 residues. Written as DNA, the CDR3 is TGTGCCGGCAGCTTAGTGATAGGGGGGACCTACGAGCAGTACTTC. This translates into CAGSLVIGGTYEQYF.

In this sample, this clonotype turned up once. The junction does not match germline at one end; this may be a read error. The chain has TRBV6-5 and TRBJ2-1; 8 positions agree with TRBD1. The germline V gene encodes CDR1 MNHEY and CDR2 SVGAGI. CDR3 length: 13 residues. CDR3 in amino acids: CASSEDRVFEEFF. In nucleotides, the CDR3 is TGTGCCAGCAGTGAGGACAGGGTCTTTGAGGAGTTCTTC.

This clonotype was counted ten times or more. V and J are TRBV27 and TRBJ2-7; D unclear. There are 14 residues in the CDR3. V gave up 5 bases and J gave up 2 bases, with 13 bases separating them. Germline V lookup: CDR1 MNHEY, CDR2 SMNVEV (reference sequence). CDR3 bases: TGTGCCAGCAGTAGGGTGCGCCGGGCCTACGAGCAGTACTTC. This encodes CASSRVRRAYEQYF.

The CDR3 coding sequence is TGTGCCACCAGCAGATACGGGGACCCCGCTGAAGCTTTCTTT. Protein product: CATSRYGDPAEAFF. The chain joins TRBV15 to TRBJ1-1; a possible D gene is TRBD1 (5 bases). Trimming shortened V by 2 bases and J by 6 bases, and 13 bases separated the two germline ends. Germline V gene lookup returns CDR1 LNHNV and CDR2 YYDKDF (reference sequence). The CDR3 sequence is 14 residues long. Looking up the rest from reference TRBV15 and TRBJ1-1 gives the full variable domain: DAMVIQNPRYQVTQFGKPVTLSCSQTLNHNVMYWYQQKSSQAPKLLFHYYDKDFNNEADTPDNFQSRRPNTSFCFLDIRSPGLGDTAMYLCATSRYGDPAEAFFGQGTRLTVV.

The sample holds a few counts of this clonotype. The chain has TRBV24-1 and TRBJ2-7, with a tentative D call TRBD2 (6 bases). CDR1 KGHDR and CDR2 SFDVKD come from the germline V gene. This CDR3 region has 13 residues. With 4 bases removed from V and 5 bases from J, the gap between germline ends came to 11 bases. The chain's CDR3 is CATSDPGVHEQYF. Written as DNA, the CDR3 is TGTGCCACCAGTGACCCGGGAGTCCACGAGCAGTACTTC.

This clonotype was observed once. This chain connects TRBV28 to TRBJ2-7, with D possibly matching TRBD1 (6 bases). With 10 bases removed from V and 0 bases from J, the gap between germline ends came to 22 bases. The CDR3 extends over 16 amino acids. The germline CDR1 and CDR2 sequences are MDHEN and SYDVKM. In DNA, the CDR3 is TGTGCCATCAGCCTCCGGGACACCAAGAGCTCCTACGAGCAGTACTTC. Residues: CAISLRDTKSSYEQYF.